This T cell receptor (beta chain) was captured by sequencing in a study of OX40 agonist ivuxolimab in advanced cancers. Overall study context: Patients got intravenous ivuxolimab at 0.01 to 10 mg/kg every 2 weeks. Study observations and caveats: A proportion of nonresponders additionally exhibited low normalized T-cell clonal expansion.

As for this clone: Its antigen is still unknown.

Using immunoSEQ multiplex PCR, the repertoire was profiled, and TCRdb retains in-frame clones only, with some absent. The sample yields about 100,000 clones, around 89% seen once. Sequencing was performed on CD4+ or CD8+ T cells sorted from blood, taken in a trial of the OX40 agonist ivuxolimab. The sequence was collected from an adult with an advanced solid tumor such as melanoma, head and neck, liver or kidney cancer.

CDR3 sequence: CAWNGNHFGYPGLAGGTDTQYF. CDR3 DNA: TGTGCCTGGAATGGGAACCATTTCGGGTATCCGGGACTAGCGGGAGGGACAGATACGCAGTATTTT. This chain connects TRBV30 to TRBJ2-3; 16 nucleotides match TRBD2. Germline V CDR1 and CDR2: GTSNPN, SVGIG (reference sequence). The CDR3 is 22 residues long. V dropped 4 bases and J dropped 3; count of bases not matched to a gene: 22. Full variable domain (remainder filled in from reference TRBV30 and TRBJ2-3): SQTIHQWPATLVQPVGSPLSLECTVEGTSNPNLYWYRQAAGRGLQLLFYSVGIGQISSEVPQNLSASRPQDRQFILSSKKLLLSDSGFYLCAWNGNHFGYPGLAGGTDTQYFGPGTRLTVL.